Below are 27 T cell receptor beta chains sequenced from a single sample in a study of T cell responses to AZD1222 COVID-19 vaccine. Sequenced by immunoSEQ multiplex PCR; TCRdb stores in-frame clones only, minus some. The table lists about 180,000 clones, roughly 94% of them singletons, with 1.6% in the top ten. Sequencing used peripheral blood, obtained 28 days after the second AZD1222 dose. These receptors all come from an adult who received the AZD1222 COVID-19 vaccine.

The chain couples TRBV5-1 to TRBJ1-1, with TRBD1 as a possible D gene (6 bases). The CDR3 is 15 amino acids. Germline-derived CDR1 and CDR2 are SGHRS and YFSETQ. The ends were cut back, 4 bases at V and 3 bases at J, with 16 bases in the middle. CDR3 sequence (DNA): TGCGCCAGCAGCATTGGAGGGGGGGAACACACTGAAGCTTTCTTT. Encoded protein: CASSIGGGEHTEAFF.

The chain is built from TRBV7-3 and TRBJ1-5; possibly TRBD1 for D (6 bases). The germline V and J ends were trimmed by 1 base and 0 bases, with 13 bases remaining between them. The CDR3 consists of 17 residues. The germline V gene has CDR1 SGHTA and CDR2 FQGTGA. The CDR3 loop reads CASSLMAGANSNQPQHF. For the CDR3, the DNA is TGTGCCAGCAGCTTAATGGCAGGGGCTAATAGCAATCAGCCCCAGCATTTT.

The rearrangement uses TRBV18 and TRBJ1-2; unclear D gene. This CDR3 has 12 amino acids. Germline values: CDR1 KGHSH, CDR2 LQKENI. V shed 3 bases and J shed 7 bases, with 9 bases lying between them. CDR3 nucleotides: TGTGCCAGCTCACCCAGCCCGGTTGGCTACACCTTC. The encoded protein is CASSPSPVGYTF.

V gene TRBV20-1 combines with J gene TRBJ1-1, with D perhaps TRBD1 (5 bases). From germline, CDR1 is DFQATT and CDR2 SNEGSKA (reference sequence). The CDR3 loop spans 11 amino acids. V lost 4 bases and J lost 9, with 12 bases in between. CDR3 loop: CSAKGAGQAFF. The CDR3 region has the DNA TGCAGTGCTAAAGGGGCAGGGCAAGCTTTCTTT.

This chain links TRBV5-4 with TRBJ1-5; the D gene is possibly TRBD1 (6 bases). Between the trimmed V and J ends, which lost 4 bases and 4 bases, there was a span of 12 bases. The CDR3 runs 14 residues. From germline, CDR1 is SGHNT and CDR2 YYREEE (reference sequence). This chain's CDR3 is CASSNMQGNQPQHF. The CDR3 DNA sequence: TGTGCCAGCAGCAATATGCAGGGGAATCAGCCCCAGCATTTT. Together with reference TRBV5-4 and TRBJ1-5, the CDR3 gives the full variable domain: ETGVTQSPTHLIKTRGQQVTLRCSSQSGHNTVSWYQQALGQGPQFIFQYYREEENGRGNFPPRFSGLQFPNYSSELNVNALELDDSALYLCASSNMQGNQPQHFGDGTRLSIL.

This rearrangement joins TRBV19 to TRBJ2-3; D not resolved. From germline, CDR1 is LNHDA and CDR2 SQIVND (reference sequence). This CDR3 is 11 amino acids long. Trimming cost V 7 bases and J 5 bases, with 7 bases left between them. For the CDR3, the DNA is TGTGCCAGTAAGGTTGGAGATACGCAGTATTTT. It yields the protein CASKVGDTQYF.

CDR3 sequence (DNA): TGTGCTAGTGGTTTGGTAGTCCTAGACAGTGAGGGAAATTCACCCCTCCACTTT. Amino acids: CASGLVVLDSEGNSPLHF. The chain joins TRBV12-5 to TRBJ1-6, with a possible D match to TRBD1 (5 bases). Trimming shortened V by 0 bases and J by 7 bases, and 19 bases separated the two germline ends. This CDR3 contains 18 residues. The germline V gene has CDR1 LGHNT and CDR2 FRNRAP.

To note about this clone: Relative to the germline gene, one junction end is altered; a read error may explain this. The chain has TRBV3-1 (or the pseudogene TRBV3-2) and TRBJ2-7; 9 nucleotides line up with TRBD1. The CDR3 has 15 amino acids. Germline V CDR1 and CDR2: LGHDT, YNNKEL (reference sequence). Written as DNA, the CDR3 is TGTGCCAGCACCCAAGGGGGGACAGGGATCTACGAGCAGTACTTC. Protein sequence: CASTQGGTGIYEQYF.

The CDR3 loop is CASSLGSDTDTQYF. The CDR3, as DNA: TGTGCCAGCAGCTTAGGTAGCGACACAGATACGCAGTATTTT. The chain recombines TRBV7-9 with TRBJ2-3; a weak D match, TRBD2 (5 bases). CDR1 is SEHNR, CDR2 FQNEAQ, per germline (reference sequence). Trimming stripped 1 base from V and 2 bases from J, with 7 bases between. The CDR3 consists of 14 residues.

V gene TRBV18 combines with J gene TRBJ2-3, with D perhaps TRBD2 (6 bases). With 6 bases removed from V and 0 bases from J, the gap between germline ends came to 19 bases. There are 17 residues in the CDR3. Germline V gives CDR1 KGHSH, CDR2 LQKENI. The CDR3 reads CASSQTTGTFSTDTQYF. CDR3 DNA: TGTGCCAGCTCGCAAACCACCGGGACTTTTAGCACAGATACGCAGTATTTT. Full variable domain (outside the CDR3, taken from reference TRBV18 and TRBJ2-3): NAGVMQNPRHLVRRRGQEARLRCSPMKGHSHVYWYRQLPEEGLKFMVYLQKENIIDESGMPKERFSAEFPKEGPSILRIQQVVRGDSAAYFCASSQTTGTFSTDTQYFGPGTRLTVL.

V gene TRBV27 combines with J gene TRBJ1-2; no clear D gene. Germline loops: CDR1 MNHEY, CDR2 SMNVEV (reference sequence). The CDR3 runs 13 residues. V was trimmed by 8 bases and J by 0 bases, leaving 10 bases between them. This CDR3 is CASWNYSNYGYTF. The CDR3 DNA reads TGTGCCAGCTGGAATTACTCTAACTATGGCTACACCTTC.

The chain recombines TRBV6-5 with TRBJ1-2; D is undetermined. Trimming left V 9 bases short and J 2 bases short, with 19 bases between. CDR1 is MNHEY, CDR2 SVGAGI, per germline. The CDR3 totals 15 residues. This CDR3 is CASSQDGRQNYGYTF. The CDR3 coding sequence is TGTGCCAGTAGCCAAGATGGGCGACAAAACTATGGCTACACCTTC.

This sequence joins TRBV29-1 and TRBJ2-2, with 8 bases that match TRBD2. Germline CDR1 and CDR2: SQVTM and ANQGSEA. The CDR3 consists of 14 residues. V lost 4 bases, J lost 3 bases, and 4 bases stayed unmatched. CDR3 in amino acids: CSVVGRADTGELFF. The CDR3 nucleotides are TGCAGCGTTGTCGGGAGGGCCGACACCGGGGAGCTGTTTTTT.

The chain has TRBV28 and TRBJ1-1, with 7 bases aligning to TRBD1. The CDR3 runs 15 residues. CDR1 MDHEN and CDR2 SYDVKM come from the germline V gene. Trimming took 3 bases from V and 2 from J; bases not matched to a gene: 6. CDR3 in amino acids: CASSFSDRRNTEAFF. The CDR3, as DNA: TGTGCCAGCAGTTTCTCGGACAGGAGAAACACTGAAGCTTTCTTT.

The V call is TRBV18, the J call TRBJ2-1; weak D call: TRBD2 (7 bases). Trimming stripped 4 bases from V and 8 bases from J, with 18 bases between. Germline CDR1 and CDR2: KGHSH and LQKENI. The CDR3 spans 15 residues. The CDR3: CASSRERGGVHEQFF. The CDR3 nucleotides read TGTGCCAGCTCACGAGAGAGGGGGGGCGTCCATGAGCAGTTCTTC. Variable domain in full (rest from reference TRBV18 and TRBJ2-1): NAGVMQNPRHLVRRRGQEARLRCSPMKGHSHVYWYRQLPEEGLKFMVYLQKENIIDESGMPKERFSAEFPKEGPSILRIQQVVRGDSAAYFCASSRERGGVHEQFFGPGTRLTVL.

The chain couples TRBV7-8 to TRBJ1-3, with 9 bases fitting TRBD1. The CDR3 covers 18 residues. CDR1 SGHVS and CDR2 FQNEAQ come from the germline V gene. V lost 1 base to trimming and J lost 3 bases; unmatched junction nucleotides: 10. The CDR3, as DNA: TGTGCCAGCAGCTTAGTGGCGATACAGGGGGCACGTGGAAACACCATATATTTT. Protein product: CASSLVAIQGARGNTIYF. Combining the CDR3 with reference TRBV7-8 and TRBJ1-3 gives the whole variable domain GAGVSQSPRYKVAKRGQDVALRCDPISGHVSLFWYQQALGQGPEFLTYFQNEAQLDKSGLPSDRFFAERPEGSVSTLKIQRTQQEDSAVYLCASSLVAIQGARGNTIYFGEGSWLTVV.

The V and J genes are TRBV14 and TRBJ1-1, with TRBD1 matching over 8 bases. The CDR3 has 14 amino acids. Germline lookup yields CDR1 SGHDN and CDR2 FVKESK. J lost 3 bases, V lost 4 bases, and 4 bases had no gene match. The CDR3 DNA reads TGTGCCAGCAGCCTACAGGGGGGGTACACTGAAGCTTTCTTT. Its protein is CASSLQGGYTEAFF.

The chain links TRBV4-3 to TRBJ1-1; TRBD1 is a possible D gene (5 bases). The CDR3 has 15 amino acids. Trimming shortened V by 1 base and J by 2 bases, and 11 bases separated the two germline ends. The germline V gene has CDR1 LGHNA and CDR2 YSLEER. Here the CDR3 reads CASSQVVTANTEAFF. In DNA, the CDR3 is TGCGCCAGCAGCCAAGTGGTGACAGCAAACACTGAAGCTTTCTTT.

CDR3 DNA: TGTGCCAGTAGTATACGCGGGGGCTCACCCCTCCACTTT. Translating gives CASSIRGGSPLHF. This chain joins TRBV19 and TRBJ1-6; D perhaps matches TRBD1 (6 bases). Between the trimmed V and J ends, which lost 2 bases and 10 bases, there was a span of 9 bases. CDR1 is LNHDA, CDR2 SQIVND, per germline (reference sequence). The CDR3 is 13 amino acids.

V usage is TRBV11-2 and J usage is TRBJ1-2; 10 bases match TRBD1. Germline values: CDR1 SGHAT, CDR2 FQNNGV. With 3 bases clipped from V and 7 bases from J, the junction kept 5 bases outside the gene matches. The CDR3 runs 14 residues. CDR3 in DNA: TGTGCCAGCAGCTTGGGACAGGGGAGAGGTGGCTACACCTTC. Protein sequence: CASSLGQGRGGYTF.

To note about this clone: The sample contains more than one DNA sequence encoding this CDR3. The CDR3 protein is CAWSPGTGDYEQYF. The CDR3 DNA follows: TGTGCCTGGAGCCCCGGGACAGGGGACTACGAGCAGTACTTC. The V and J genes are TRBV30 and TRBJ2-7; 10 bases map to TRBD1. CDR3 length: 14 amino acids. V lost 3 bases, J lost 3 bases, and 5 bases stayed unmatched. Germline lookup yields CDR1 GTSNPN and CDR2 SVGIG (reference sequence).

This chain connects TRBV7-2 to TRBJ2-1, with D possibly TRBD2 on 6 matching bases. V lost 3 bases and J 10 bases, leaving 19 bases between the germline ends. This CDR3 comprises 15 residues. Germline CDR1 is SGHTA and CDR2 is FQGNSA. CDR3 region: CASSFGGGPRWEQFF. The CDR3 DNA sequence: TGTGCCAGCAGCTTCGGAGGAGGGCCTAGGTGGGAGCAGTTCTTC.

The CDR3 protein is CASSLDPGQGFYEQYF. CDR3 sequence (DNA): TGTGCCAGCAGCCTGGACCCGGGACAGGGGTTCTACGAGCAGTACTTC. The J gene is TRBJ2-7, the V gene TRBV3-1 (or the pseudogene TRBV3-2), with 10 bases matching TRBD1. V dropped 4 bases and J dropped 3; count of bases not matched to a gene: 9. Germline assignment: CDR1 LGHDT and CDR2 YNNKEL (reference sequence). The CDR3 length is 16 residues.

The chain carries TRBV5-1 and TRBJ2-5; 8 positions match TRBD1. The trim removed 2 bases at V and 5 bases at J, leaving 8 bases unmatched. This CDR3 is built from 15 residues. Germline-derived CDR1 and CDR2 are SGHRS and YFSETQ. CDR3 sequence: CASSLQGGSEETQYF. The CDR3 DNA is TGCGCCAGCAGCTTACAGGGGGGCTCTGAGGAGACCCAGTACTTC.

The chain is built from TRBV19 and TRBJ1-6; D gene ambiguous. Trimming stripped 1 base from V and 5 bases from J, with 9 bases between. This CDR3 comprises 15 residues. Germline V gene sequence: CDR1 LNHDA, CDR2 SQIVND (reference sequence). Here the CDR3 reads CASSIVLQNNSPLHF. DNA of the CDR3: TGTGCCAGTAGTATAGTACTACAGAATAATTCACCCCTCCACTTT.

This sequence joins TRBV2 and TRBJ1-5, with TRBD1 matching 8 bases. The CDR3 extends over 15 amino acids. Germline V gene lookup returns CDR1 SNHLY and CDR2 FYNNEI. V was pared by 5 bases and J by 2 bases, with 5 bases of the junction left unmatched. The DNA of the CDR3 is TGTGCCAGCAGTTTCCAGGGGGCGGGCAATCAGCCCCAGCATTTT. It translates to CASSFQGAGNQPQHF.

The chain has TRBV4-2 and TRBJ2-3; D possibly corresponds to TRBD2 (6 bases). The length of the CDR3 is 15 residues. Trimming took off 1 base at V and 3 bases at J, with 11 bases between the two ends. Per the germline V gene, CDR1 is LGHNA and CDR2 is YNFKEQ. CDR3 nucleotide sequence: TGTGCCAGCAGCCAAGCGCCCGGACTAACAGATACGCAGTATTTT. Its translation is CASSQAPGLTDTQYF.